What follows are 31 T cell receptor beta chains derived from one specimen sequenced in a study of shared clonotypes between healthy human individuals. Profiling relied on immunoSEQ multiplex PCR, and the TCRdb table lists in-frame clones only, not all of them. This table holds about 110,000 clones, under 70% found once. The sequenced material came from memory CD8+ T cells sorted from blood. Subset given: CD45RO+ cells pooled with CCR7-negative TemRA cells. Receptor source: a woman in her 30s in good health.

The genes are TRBV28 and TRBJ2-3, with D unresolved. Germline lookup yields CDR1 MDHEN and CDR2 SYDVKM. The CDR3 runs 15 residues. CDR3 in amino acids: CVCKSSVRRTDTQYF. Written as DNA, the CDR3 is TGTGTGTGTAAGTCCTCGGTGCGCCGCACAGATACGCAGTATTTT.

The J gene is TRBJ1-5, the V gene TRBV7-2; 10 nucleotides match TRBD1. CDR1 is SGHTA and CDR2 is FQGNSA in the germline V gene. The CDR3 runs 14 residues. V dropped 5 bases and J dropped 5; count of bases not matched to a gene: 3. CDR3 residues: CASSIGTGDQPQHF. CDR3 coding DNA: TGTGCCAGCAGCATAGGGACAGGGGATCAGCCCCAGCATTTT.

This clone has a single count. The chain employs TRBV15 and TRBJ2-5; 8 bases match TRBD1. Near its end, the DNA agrees better with TRBJ2-7, so the J call may be wrong. CDR1 and CDR2 (germline): LNHNV, YYDKDF (reference sequence). This CDR3 is 14 amino acids long. The CDR3 loop is CATSATGVTYEQYF. CDR3 bases: TGTGCCACCAGCGCGACAGGGGTTACCTACGAGCAGTACTTC.

The J gene is TRBJ2-3, the V gene TRBV5-1, with D perhaps given as TRBD1 or TRBD2 (7 bases each). The CDR3 covers 16 residues. Germline CDR1 and CDR2: SGHRS and YFSETQ. Deletions cut 4 bases from V and 0 bases from J, with 15 bases between. This chain's CDR3 is CASSRQGGSSTDTQYF. The CDR3 DNA sequence: TGCGCCAGCAGCCGACAGGGAGGGTCTAGCACAGATACGCAGTATTTT.

The rearrangement joins TRBV11-2 to TRBJ2-7, with TRBD2 matching over 10 bases. CDR1 is SGHAT, CDR2 FQNNGV, per germline. Losses at the gene ends were 5 bases for V and 3 bases for J; bases not matched to a gene: 4. The CDR3 totals 14 residues. The CDR3 here is CASSVAGGYYEQYF. In nucleotides, the CDR3 is TGTGCCAGCAGCGTAGCGGGAGGATACTACGAGCAGTACTTC.

Many counts were recorded for this clone. The chain links TRBV10-3 to TRBJ2-6, with D perhaps TRBD2 (5 bases). Germline CDR1 and CDR2: ENHRY and SYGVKD. This CDR3 contains 16 residues. Deletions cut 0 bases from V and 0 bases from J, with 6 bases between. The CDR3 region has the DNA TGTGCCATCAGTGAGTCTGAGGGCTCTGGGGCCAACGTCCTGACTTTC. Translated, it gives CAISESEGSGANVLTF.

The gene calls are TRBV15 and TRBJ1-3; D not certain. V was shortened by 4 bases and J by 0 bases, with 22 bases between the two germline ends. The CDR3 runs 19 residues. CDR1 and CDR2 from the germline V gene are LNHNV and YYDKDF (reference sequence). DNA of the CDR3: TGTGCCACCAGCAAGGGCGACGGGTCTATCCTTTTCTCTGGAAACACCATATATTTT. Its translation is CATSKGDGSILFSGNTIYF.

This chain connects TRBV6-5 to TRBJ1-1; D not resolved. The CDR3 is 13 amino acids. Germline CDR1 MNHEY, CDR2 SVGAGI. Trimming cost V 6 bases and J 0 bases, with 8 bases left between them. The CDR3 region is CASSPAMNTEAFF. The CDR3 DNA follows: TGTGCCAGCAGCCCCGCCATGAACACTGAAGCTTTCTTT.

The chain links TRBV5-1 to TRBJ1-3, with a possible D match to TRBD1 (5 bases). The CDR3 sequence is 14 residues long. V was clipped by 4 bases and J by 8 bases, with 16 bases between them. CDR1 is SGHRS, CDR2 YFSETQ, per germline. DNA of the CDR3: TGCGCCAGCAGCACGGGGACCGTCTCGGACACCATATATTTT. Protein product: CASSTGTVSDTIYF.

The chain combines TRBV7-9 with TRBJ2-7; possible D gene TRBD1, 5 bases. CDR1 is SEHNR, CDR2 FQNEAQ, per germline (reference sequence). The CDR3 consists of 12 residues. V gave up 6 bases and J gave up 3 bases, with 9 bases separating them. CDR3 in DNA: TGTGCCAGCAGTTACCAGGGCTACGAGCAGTACTTC. Amino acid sequence: CASSYQGYEQYF.

Of note for this clone: Just one base apart from a much larger clone, this may be a read error. The V gene is TRBV28, the J gene TRBJ2-6; a possible D gene is TRBD2 (5 bases). The germline V and J ends were trimmed by 6 bases and 1 base, with 19 bases remaining between them. The V gene's germline CDR1 is MDHEN and CDR2 SYDVKM. This CDR3 comprises 18 residues. In DNA form, the CDR3 reads TGTGCCAGCAGCCAAAACAGTCACGGGGAATCTGGGGCCAACGTCCTGACTTTC. This sequence encodes CASSQNSHGESGANVLTF.

In regard to this clone: The junction departs from the called germline gene at one end, perhaps through a read error. This rearrangement joins TRBV13 to TRBJ2-7, with 9 bases identical to TRBD1. CDR1 and CDR2 from the germline V gene are PRHDT and FYEKMQ (reference sequence). CDR3 length equals 15 residues. The DNA for the CDR3 is TGCGCCAGCAGCGTAAGACAGGGGGGAACCTACGAGCAGTACTTC. This codes for CASSVRQGGTYEQYF.

This clone showed up just a few times. The chain recombines TRBV12-5 with TRBJ2-6; D is perhaps TRBD1 or TRBD2 (5 bases each). Germline V gene sequence: CDR1 LGHNT, CDR2 FRNRAP. V was shortened by 5 bases and J by 5 bases, with 19 bases between the two germline ends. The CDR3 contains 17 residues. The CDR3 here is CASGSGPGQSRANVLTF. Here the CDR3 DNA reads TGTGCTAGTGGTAGCGGCCCAGGACAAAGTCGGGCCAACGTCCTGACTTTC.

The CDR3 sequence is CASSIAAVTDTQYF. CDR3 DNA: TGTGCCAGTAGTATAGCAGCGGTTACAGATACGCAGTATTTT. The rearrangement joins TRBV19 to TRBJ2-3; D is possibly TRBD2 (5 bases). There are 14 residues in the CDR3. Germline CDR1 and CDR2: LNHDA and SQIVND (reference sequence). V gave up 1 base and J gave up 3 bases, with 8 bases separating them.

Of note for this clone: Since a far larger clone is one base different, this is likely a read error. The chain has TRBV6-1 and TRBJ2-3; 14 bases are shared with TRBD2. Germline lookup yields CDR1 MNHNS and CDR2 SASEGT. The CDR3 has 15 residues. Trimming cost V 3 bases and J 4 bases; bases outside gene matches: 0. CDR3 in DNA: TGTGCCAGCAGTGAGGGACTAGCGGGAGCAGATACGCAGTATTTT. This gives the protein CASSEGLAGADTQYF.

The DNA for the CDR3 is TGTGCCAGCACCCAAGTAGGCCCTGGGGCCAACGTCCTGACTTTC. Translating gives CASTQVGPGANVLTF. The chain recombines TRBV25-1 with TRBJ2-6; no clear D. Trimming took off 7 bases at V and 2 bases at J, with 12 bases between the two ends. The CDR3 has 15 residues. Germline V lookup: CDR1 MGHDK, CDR2 SYGVNS.

The chain links TRBV4-1 to TRBJ2-7, with TRBD2 as a possible D gene (6 bases). With 2 bases removed from V and 2 bases from J, the gap between germline ends came to 16 bases. The CDR3 is 16 amino acids. Germline CDR1 reads MGHRA; CDR2 reads YSYEKL. In DNA form, the CDR3 reads TGCGCCAGCAGCCAAATTTTGGTAGCGGATACCTACGAGCAGTACTTC. Its protein is CASSQILVADTYEQYF.

This chain uses TRBV28 with TRBJ2-7; D may be TRBD1 (7 bases). From germline, CDR1 is MDHEN and CDR2 SYDVKM. The ends were cut back, 0 bases at V and 3 bases at J, with 12 bases in the middle. The CDR3 length is 15 residues. The CDR3 nucleotides read TGTGCCAGCAGTTTATGGGGGGGACAGAGCTACGAGCAGTACTTC. As protein: CASSLWGGQSYEQYF.

This clone was found once. V and J are TRBV30 and TRBJ2-7; D is ambiguous. V was pared by 1 base and J by 1 base, with 14 bases between. The CDR3 consists of 15 residues. CDR1 is GTSNPN and CDR2 is SVGIG in the germline V gene (reference sequence). The CDR3 sequence is CAWSEVIALSYEQYF. The CDR3 DNA follows: TGTGCCTGGAGTGAAGTAATAGCCCTTTCCTACGAGCAGTACTTC. Together with reference TRBV30 and TRBJ2-7, the CDR3 gives the full variable domain: SQTIHQWPATLVQPVGSPLSLECTVEGTSNPNLYWYRQAAGRGLQLLFYSVGIGQISSEVPQNLSASRPQDRQFILSSKKLLLSDSGFYLCAWSEVIALSYEQYFGPGTRLTVT.

J is TRBJ2-7 and V is TRBV28; D uncertain. The CDR3 has 16 amino acids. Germline CDR1 reads MDHEN; CDR2 reads SYDVKM. The V gene lost 7 bases and the J gene lost 4 bases, with 23 bases spanning the gap. CDR3 bases: TGTGCCAGCACCACGAAATGGAGTTTCTTATCTTACGAGCAGTACTTC. Its protein product is CASTTKWSFLSYEQYF. Full variable domain (outside the CDR3, taken from reference TRBV28 and TRBJ2-7): DVKVTQSSRYLVKRTGEKVFLECVQDMDHENMFWYRQDPGLGLRLIYFSYDVKMKEKGDIPEGYSVSREKKERFSLILESASTNQTSMYLCASTTKWSFLSYEQYFGPGTRLTVT.

This chain joins TRBV4-2 and TRBJ2-6; D not resolved. Looked up from germline, CDR1 is LGHNA and CDR2 is YNFKEQ. The length of the CDR3 is 17 residues. V was clipped by 0 bases and J by 0 bases, with 9 bases between them. CDR3 in DNA: TGTGCCAGCAGCCAAGAGCACATTGGCTCTGGGGCCAACGTCCTGACTTTC. Translation gives CASSQEHIGSGANVLTF.

This clone was seen a handful of times. J is TRBJ1-1 and V is TRBV25-1; tentatively, D is TRBD1 (5 bases). CDR3 length equals 15 residues. CDR1 and CDR2 (germline): MGHDK, SYGVNS. V was cut by 3 bases and J by 4 bases, with 15 bases left in between. The CDR3 protein is CASSDSRTGGTEAFF. CDR3 DNA sequence: TGTGCCAGCAGTGACTCCCGTACCGGGGGCACTGAAGCTTTCTTT.

Many counts were recorded for this clone. CDR3 sequence: CASSPDSNQPQHF. CDR3 coding DNA: TGTGCCAGCAGCCCTGATAGCAATCAGCCCCAGCATTTT. The V and J genes are TRBV28 and TRBJ1-5, with unresolved D. Trimming cost V 6 bases and J 0 bases, with 6 bases left between them. Per germline, CDR1 MDHEN and CDR2 SYDVKM. This CDR3 contains 13 residues.

This clone was recorded only once. The J gene is TRBJ2-7, the V gene TRBV5-6; TRBD2 is a possible D gene (5 bases). The length of the CDR3 is 14 residues. Trimming cost V 4 bases and J 7 bases, with 18 bases left between them. Germline V gene lookup returns CDR1 SGHDT and CDR2 YYEEEE. The CDR3 sequence is CASSPNWGPGEQYF. As DNA, the CDR3 is TGTGCCAGCAGCCCTAACTGGGGTCCGGGGGAGCAGTACTTC.

The gene calls are TRBV27 and TRBJ1-1; D is perhaps TRBD1 (6 bases). CDR1 is MNHEY and CDR2 is SMNVEV in the germline V gene (reference sequence). The germline V and J ends were trimmed by 7 bases and 4 bases, with 28 bases remaining between them. This CDR3 is 18 amino acids long. CDR3 in amino acids: CASNKTQGRIILGTEAFF. Here the CDR3 DNA reads TGTGCCAGCAACAAGACACAGGGTAGGATTATTTTGGGCACTGAAGCTTTCTTT.

The V call is TRBV5-1, the J call TRBJ2-5; D is perhaps TRBD1 (6 bases). Trimming took off 7 bases at V and 1 base at J, with 17 bases between the two ends. Germline CDR1 is SGHRS and CDR2 is YFSETQ. This CDR3 is built from 15 residues. The CDR3 DNA reads as TGCGCCAGCGCCACAGGGTGGGGGAGCCAAGAGACCCAGTACTTC. It translates to CASATGWGSQETQYF. Combining the CDR3 with reference TRBV5-1 and TRBJ2-5 gives the whole variable domain KAGVTQTPRYLIKTRGQQVTLSCSPISGHRSVSWYQQTPGQGLQFLFEYFSETQRNKGNFPGRFSGRQFSNSRSEMNVSTLELGDSALYLCASATGWGSQETQYFGPGTRLLVL.

The chain uses TRBV10-3 and TRBJ2-1; maybe TRBD1 (5 bases). The V end lost 8 bases, the J end lost 7 bases, and 9 bases lay between the germline ends. CDR1 is ENHRY, CDR2 SYGVKD, per germline. This CDR3 region has 11 residues. The CDR3 reads CAILAGNEQFF. The CDR3 DNA reads TGTGCCATCTTAGCAGGGAATGAGCAGTTCTTC.

To note about this clone: It is unclear where the CDR3 begins or ends on the DNA, so no DNA is shown, and the CDR3 is as TCRdb lists it. The rearrangement joins TRBV28 to TRBJ1-3. CDR1 and CDR2 (germline): MDHEN, SYDVKM. The CDR3 comprises 18 residues, both ends counted. The CDR3 loop reads CASSLYLGTGPFGNTIYF.

This clone was seen only a few times. The chain has TRBV27 and TRBJ2-3; D is possibly TRBD2 (6 bases). Trimming pared 0 bases from V and 0 bases from J, leaving 19 bases between. Per the germline V gene, CDR1 is MNHEY and CDR2 is SMNVEV (reference sequence). This CDR3 has 19 amino acids. The CDR3 reads CASSLSSPVDSGSTDTQYF. In DNA form, the CDR3 reads TGTGCCAGCAGTTTATCGAGTCCCGTCGATAGCGGTAGCACAGATACGCAGTATTTT.

This clone appeared once. The CDR3 bases are TGTGCTAGTGGTTTGGTAGGAGAATATGAAGCTTTCTTT. It yields the protein CASGLVGEYEAFF. The chain employs TRBV12-5 and TRBJ1-1; D is unresolved. Trimming took 0 bases from V and 7 from J, leaving 9 bases between them. The CDR3 contains 13 residues. Germline V CDR1 and CDR2: LGHNT, FRNRAP.

The CDR3 region is CASSIGSVGNTIYF. The CDR3 DNA sequence: TGTGCCAGTAGTATTGGAAGCGTTGGAAACACCATATATTTT. The V call is TRBV19, the J call TRBJ1-3; D not resolved. V gave up 3 bases and J gave up 3 bases, with 9 bases separating them. Germline-derived CDR1 and CDR2 are LNHDA and SQIVND (reference sequence). The CDR3 consists of 14 residues.